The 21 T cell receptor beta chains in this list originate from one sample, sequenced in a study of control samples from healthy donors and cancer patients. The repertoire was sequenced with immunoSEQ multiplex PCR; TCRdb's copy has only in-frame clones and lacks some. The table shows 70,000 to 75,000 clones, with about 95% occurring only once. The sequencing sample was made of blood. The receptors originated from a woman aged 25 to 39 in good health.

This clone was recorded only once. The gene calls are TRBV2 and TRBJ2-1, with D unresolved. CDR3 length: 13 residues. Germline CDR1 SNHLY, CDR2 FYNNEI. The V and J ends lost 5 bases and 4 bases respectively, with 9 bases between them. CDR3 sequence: CASSRQEYNEQFF. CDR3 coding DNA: TGTGCCAGCAGTCGGCAGGAGTACAATGAGCAGTTCTTC.

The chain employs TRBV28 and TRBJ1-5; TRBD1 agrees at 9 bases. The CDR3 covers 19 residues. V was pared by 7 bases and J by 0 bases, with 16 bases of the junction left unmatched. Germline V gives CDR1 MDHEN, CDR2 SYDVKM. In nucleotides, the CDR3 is TGTGCCAGCACCGAACCCCTGGGACAGGGACGATATAGCAATCAGCCCCAGCATTTT. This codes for CASTEPLGQGRYSNQPQHF.

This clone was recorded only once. CDR3 nucleotides: TGTGCCTGGAGCGCCAGGGTCTCTGGGGCCAACGTCCTGACTTTC. As protein: CAWSARVSGANVLTF. The V gene is TRBV30, the J gene TRBJ2-6, with D tentatively TRBD1 (5 bases). The CDR3 loop spans 15 amino acids. The V end was cut by 3 bases, the J end by 0 bases, with 9 bases between. CDR1 and CDR2 (germline): GTSNPN, SVGIG (reference sequence).

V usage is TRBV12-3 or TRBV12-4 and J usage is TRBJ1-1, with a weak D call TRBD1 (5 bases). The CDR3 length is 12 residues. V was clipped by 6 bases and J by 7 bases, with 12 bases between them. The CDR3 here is CASRGDYHEAFF. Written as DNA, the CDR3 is TGTGCCAGCAGAGGGGATTATCATGAAGCTTTCTTT.

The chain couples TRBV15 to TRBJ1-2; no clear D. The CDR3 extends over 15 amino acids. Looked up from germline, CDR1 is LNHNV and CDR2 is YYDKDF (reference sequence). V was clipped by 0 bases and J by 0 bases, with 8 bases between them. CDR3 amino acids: CATSRDFITNYGYTF. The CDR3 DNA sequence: TGTGCCACCAGCAGAGATTTTATAACTAACTATGGCTACACCTTC.

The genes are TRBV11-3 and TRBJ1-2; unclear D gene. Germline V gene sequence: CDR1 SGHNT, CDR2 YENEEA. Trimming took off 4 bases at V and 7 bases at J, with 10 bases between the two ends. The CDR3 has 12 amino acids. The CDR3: CASSSSLFGYTF. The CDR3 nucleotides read TGTGCCAGCAGCTCCAGCCTTTTTGGCTACACCTTC.

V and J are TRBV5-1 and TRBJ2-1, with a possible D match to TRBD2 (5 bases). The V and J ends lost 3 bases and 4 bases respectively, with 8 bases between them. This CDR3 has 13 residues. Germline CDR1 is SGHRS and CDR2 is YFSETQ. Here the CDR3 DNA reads TGCGCCAGCAGCTCGGACTCTTACAATGAGCAGTTCTTC. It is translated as CASSSDSYNEQFF.

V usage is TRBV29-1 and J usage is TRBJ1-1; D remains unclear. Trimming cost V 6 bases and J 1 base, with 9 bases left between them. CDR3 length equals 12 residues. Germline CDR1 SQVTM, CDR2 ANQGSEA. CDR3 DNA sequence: TGCAGCGTGATGACCCAGAACACTGAAGCTTTCTTT. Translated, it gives CSVMTQNTEAFF.

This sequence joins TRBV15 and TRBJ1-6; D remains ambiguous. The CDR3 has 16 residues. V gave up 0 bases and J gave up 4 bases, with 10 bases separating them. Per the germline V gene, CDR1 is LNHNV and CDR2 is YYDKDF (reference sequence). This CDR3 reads CATSREVTTYNSPLHF. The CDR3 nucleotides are TGTGCCACCAGCAGAGAAGTGACAACTTATAATTCACCCCTCCACTTT.

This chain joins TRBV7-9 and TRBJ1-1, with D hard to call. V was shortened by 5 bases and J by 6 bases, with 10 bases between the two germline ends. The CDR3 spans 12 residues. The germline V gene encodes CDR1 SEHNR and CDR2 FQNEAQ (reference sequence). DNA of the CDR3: TGTGCCAGCAGCCCACAGTTCCCTGAAGCTTTCTTT. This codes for CASSPQFPEAFF.

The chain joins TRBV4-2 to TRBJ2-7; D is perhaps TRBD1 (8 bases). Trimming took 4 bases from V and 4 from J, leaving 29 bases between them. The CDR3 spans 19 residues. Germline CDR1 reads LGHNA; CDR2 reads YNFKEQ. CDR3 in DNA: TGTGCCAGCAGCCTAAATATATTAAGAGGACAGGGAGGGGGGTACGAGCAGTACTTC. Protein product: CASSLNILRGQGGGYEQYF.

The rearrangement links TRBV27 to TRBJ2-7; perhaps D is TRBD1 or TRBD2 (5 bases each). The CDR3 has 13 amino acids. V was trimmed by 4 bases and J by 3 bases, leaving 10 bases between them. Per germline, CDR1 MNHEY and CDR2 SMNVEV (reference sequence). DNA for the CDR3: TGTGCCAGCAGTTCCGGGGCCCTCTACGAGCAGTACTTC. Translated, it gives CASSSGALYEQYF.

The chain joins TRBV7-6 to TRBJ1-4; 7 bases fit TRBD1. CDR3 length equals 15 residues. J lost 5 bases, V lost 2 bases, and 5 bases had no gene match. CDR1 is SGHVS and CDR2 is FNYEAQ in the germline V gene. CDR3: CASSLMGQLNEKLFF. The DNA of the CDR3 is TGTGCCAGCAGCTTAATGGGACAGTTGAATGAAAAACTGTTTTTT.

In DNA, the CDR3 is TGTGCCAGCAGTGAAGCCGGTGGGGGGGGCCCCGGTAAGACCCAGTACTTC. Translation gives CASSEAGGGGPGKTQYF. The rearrangement links TRBV6-1 to TRBJ2-5; possibly TRBD2 for D (7 bases). The germline gives CDR1 MNHNS, CDR2 SASEGT. The CDR3 length is 17 residues. Trimming pared 0 bases from V and 6 bases from J, leaving 20 bases between.

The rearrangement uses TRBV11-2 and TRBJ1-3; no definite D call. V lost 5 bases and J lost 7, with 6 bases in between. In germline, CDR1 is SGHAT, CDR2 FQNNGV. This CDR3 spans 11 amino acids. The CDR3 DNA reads TGTGCCAGCAGCCTCATCAACACCATATATTTT. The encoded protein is CASSLINTIYF.

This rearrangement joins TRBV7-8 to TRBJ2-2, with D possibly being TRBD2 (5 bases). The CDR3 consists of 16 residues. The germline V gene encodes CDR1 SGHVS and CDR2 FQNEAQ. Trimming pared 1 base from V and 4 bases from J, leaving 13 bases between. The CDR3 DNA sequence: TGTGCCAGCAGCTTAGAAGAAGCTAGCCTCACCGGGGAGCTGTTTTTT. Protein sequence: CASSLEEASLTGELFF.

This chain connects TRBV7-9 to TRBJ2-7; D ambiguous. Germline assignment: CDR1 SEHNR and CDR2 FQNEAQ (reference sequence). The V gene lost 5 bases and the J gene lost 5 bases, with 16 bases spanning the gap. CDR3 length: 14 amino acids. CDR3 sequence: CASSPDWNLHEQYF. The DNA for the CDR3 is TGTGCCAGCAGCCCAGACTGGAACCTCCACGAGCAGTACTTC.

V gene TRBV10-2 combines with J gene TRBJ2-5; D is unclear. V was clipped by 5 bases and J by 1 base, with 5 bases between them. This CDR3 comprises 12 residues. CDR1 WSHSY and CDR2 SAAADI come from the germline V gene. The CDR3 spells CASSPGQETQYF. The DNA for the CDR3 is TGCGCCAGCAGTCCTGGCCAAGAGACCCAGTACTTC.

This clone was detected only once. The CDR3 loop reads CASTPQQSGEGYTF. The CDR3 DNA reads as TGTGCCAGCACCCCTCAGCAATCGGGGGAGGGCTACACCTTC. J is TRBJ1-2 and V is TRBV28; D is perhaps TRBD1 (5 bases). This CDR3 is 14 amino acids long. Per germline, CDR1 MDHEN and CDR2 SYDVKM. Trimming stripped 7 bases from V and 8 bases from J, with 20 bases between.

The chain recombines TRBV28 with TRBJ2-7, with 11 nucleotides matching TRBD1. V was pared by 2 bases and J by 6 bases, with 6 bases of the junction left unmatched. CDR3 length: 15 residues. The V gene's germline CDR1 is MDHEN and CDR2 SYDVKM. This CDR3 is CASSLGGTGGGEQYF. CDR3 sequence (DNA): TGTGCCAGCAGTTTAGGCGGGACAGGGGGGGGCGAGCAGTACTTC.

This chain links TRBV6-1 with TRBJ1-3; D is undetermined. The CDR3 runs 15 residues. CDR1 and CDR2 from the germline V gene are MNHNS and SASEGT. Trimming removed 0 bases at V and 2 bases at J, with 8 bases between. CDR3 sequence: CASSEATLAGNTIYF. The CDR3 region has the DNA TGTGCCAGCAGTGAAGCAACCTTAGCTGGAAACACCATATATTTT.